The sequence of this TCR beta chain was determined in a study of beta chain features in type 1 diabetes. Study-level results: Moderate but significant shortening of TCRB CDR3s was recorded in all four CD4+ subsets from Type 1 diabetes patients.

Germline lookup yields CDR1 SGHTA and CDR2 FQGNSA. The CDR3 loop spans 15 amino acids. The V end was cut by 6 bases, the J end by 0 bases, with 12 bases between. A word on this clone: Its antigen is still unknown.

Expressed TCRB transcripts were sequenced because the isolated RNA had all been reverse transcribed beforehand. Produced via immunoSEQ multiplex PCR; TCRdb's table is partial and in-frame only. Of about 47,000 clones listed, around 45% were seen once; the top ten hold more than 0.1%. The sample comprised stem cell memory CD4+ T cells from blood. The chain uses TRBV7-2 and TRBJ1-3, with D possibly matching TRBD1 (5 bases). This clonotype was obtained from a man aged 25-45 years with type 1 diabetes. As DNA, the CDR3 is TGTGCCAGCAGACTGCCAGGGAACTCTGGAAACACCATATATTTT. Translation gives CASRLPGNSGNTIYF.